This TCR beta chain emerged from a study of cytomegalovirus exposure and HLA in healthy donors. Study-wide findings and caveats: Specificity of a few CMV-associated chains for CMV antigens was verified in vitro.

Trimming at V came to 0 bases and at J to 6 bases, leaving 4 bases not matched to a gene. CDR1 and CDR2 (germline): LGHNA, YSLEER. The CDR3 covers 14 residues. Of note for this clone: Its cognate antigen is unknown.

The PCR contained 60 Vbeta and 13 Jbeta primers. The method was immunoSEQ multiplex PCR; TCRdb's version includes in-frame clones alone and lacks a portion of them. This table holds some 170,000 clones, over 75% found once. The chain combines TRBV4-3 with TRBJ1-1; 7 bases line up with TRBD1. The TCR was taken from a man aged 40-49 years in good health and CMV-seronegative. The specimen sequenced was PBMCs. Written as DNA, the CDR3 is TGCGCCAGCAGCCAAGATACAGGGGCCCCTGAAGCTTTCTTT. It translates to CASSQDTGAPEAFF.